These T cell receptor beta chains were read from a single sample in a study of CD8 T cells in Susac syndrome. TCRdb used MiXCR to reprocess the immunoSEQ multiplex PCR reads, holding one entry per CDR3 protein. The table records 100,000 to 150,000 distinct CDR3 sequences, nearly 95% of them present only once. The specimen sequenced was CD4+ T cells from PBMCs. The receptors originated from a human donor in good health. The CDR3 runs from the conserved cysteine through the conserved F or W. The order of the fields is V gene, clone size, D gene, J gene, CDR3 DNA, CDR3 protein. D genes are given only for firm matches. Clone size, where shown, is once, few, many, or a class for clones that have expanded.

TRBV2	-	TRBD1	TRBJ1-2	TGTGCCAGCAGTGCGGACAGGGACTATGGCTACACCTTC	CASSADRDYGYTF
TRBV28	once	-	TRBJ2-6	TGTGCCAGCAGTTTCCCGGGATCTGGGGCCAACGTCCTGACTTTC	CASSFPGSGANVLTF
TRBV29-1	-	-	TRBJ1-5	TGCAGCGTTACAGGACCTGGGGTCAATCAGCCCCAGCATTTT	CSVTGPGVNQPQHF
TRBV29-1	-	TRBD2	TRBJ2-3	TGCAGCGCCGTCGGACTAGCTGGCACAGATACGCAGTATTTT	CSAVGLAGTDTQYF
TRBV19	once	-	TRBJ2-2	TGTGCCAGTAGCCCCACATGGACGGACACCGGGGAGCTGTTTTTT	CASSPTWTDTGELFF
TRBV7-6	-	TRBD2	TRBJ2-2	TGTGCCAGCAGCAACCTGGGACTAGCGGCTAACACCGGGGAGCTGTTTTTT	CASSNLGLAANTGELFF
TRBV20-1	-	-	TRBJ2-3	TGCAGTGCTAGAGGGGCGGAGCTGTCCCATACGCAGTATTTT	CSARGAELSHTQYF
TRBV30	once	TRBD2	TRBJ2-7	TGTGCCTGGGAACCGGGACTAGCGGGAAAGGAGCAGTACTTC	CAWEPGLAGKEQYF
TRBV3-1	-	-	TRBJ1-3	TGTGCCAGCAGCCCCTATGGAAACACCATATATTTT	CASSPYGNTIYF
TRBV27	once	-	TRBJ1-1	TGTGCCAGCAAGGGCAGGGGCAGCACTGAAGCTTTCTTT	CASKGRGSTEAFF
TRBV2	-	-	TRBJ2-2	TGTGCCAGCAGTGCGCGGGGCGGTGGGGAGCTGTTTTTT	CASSARGGGELFF
TRBV15	-	-	TRBJ2-1	TGTGCCACCAGCAGAGATCTTCAGAACTACAATGAGCAGTTCTTC	CATSRDLQNYNEQFF
TRBV5-1	-	TRBD2	TRBJ2-7	TGCGCCAGCAGCTTGGCCGTCGGCTCTAGCGGGAGGTACGAGCAGTACTTC	CASSLAVGSSGRYEQYF
TRBV3-1	once	-	TRBJ2-5	TGTGCCAGCAGCGTCGGCGGAACAGACCAAGAGACCCAGTACTTC	CASSVGGTDQETQYF
TRBV29-1	-	-	TRBJ2-1	TGCAGCGTTGTACGGAGTGGCAATGAGCAGTTCTTC	CSVVRSGNEQFF
TRBV5-1	once	TRBD2	TRBJ2-7	TGCGCCAGCAGCTTGGCACCGGGACTAGCGGGGACAACCTCCTACGAGCAGTACTTC	CASSLAPGLAGTTSYEQYF
TRBV11-2	-	TRBD2	TRBJ2-2	TGTGCCAGCAGCTTAATGGCTAGCGGGAGGTACACCGGGGAGCTGTTTTTT	CASSLMASGRYTGELFF
TRBV28	-	TRBD2	TRBJ2-5	TGTGCCAGCAGTGGTCCGGGACTAGGAGAAGAGACCCAGTACTTC	CASSGPGLGEETQYF
TRBV29-1	-	TRBD2	TRBJ2-7	TGCAGCGTTGCCGGACTAGCTGGACTAGCGGGAGAGTACGAGCAGTACTTC	CSVAGLAGLAGEYEQYF
TRBV7-9	-	-	TRBJ1-1	TGTGCCAGCAGCTTAAGGGTTGCCATGAACACTGAAGCTTTCTTT	CASSLRVAMNTEAFF
TRBV5-1	-	-	TRBJ2-5	TGCGCCAGCAGCTTCGGTTTAGGGCAAGAGACCCAGTACTTC	CASSFGLGQETQYF
TRBV3-1	-	-	TRBJ2-5	TGTGCCAGCAGCCCCGAACGATGGAAAGAGACCCAGTACTTC	CASSPERWKETQYF
TRBV19	-	TRBD2	TRBJ2-3	TGTGCCAGTAGTACCCGGCGGGAGGACGATACGCAGTATTTT	CASSTRREDDTQYF
TRBV11-1	-	TRBD2	TRBJ2-1	TGTGCCAGCAGCTTAGGAGCGTGGGGCACCCGGGGAGCGGGGGCGAGCTCCTACAATGAGCAGTTCTTC	CASSLGAWGTRGAGASSYNEQFF
TRBV7-9	-	-	TRBJ2-7	TGTGCCAGCAGCTTCGGTTTGCTAGACGAGCAGTACTTC	CASSFGLLDEQYF
TRBV7-2	-	-	TRBJ1-1	TGTGCCAGCAGCTTTAGTGGGCGAAACACTGAAGCTTTCTTT	CASSFSGRNTEAFF
TRBV3-1	-	-	TRBJ1-1	TGTGCCAGCAGCCGTTCGCAGGTGGTGAACACTGAAGCTTTCTTT	CASSRSQVVNTEAFF
TRBV3-1	-	-	TRBJ1-2	TGTGCCAGCAGCCAACAGGGCAACTATGGCTACACCTTC	CASSQQGNYGYTF
TRBV7-2	-	TRBD1	TRBJ2-3	TGTGCCAGCAGCTCTCGGACAGGGGGCCCCACAGATACGCAGTATTTT	CASSSRTGGPTDTQYF
TRBV28	-	-	TRBJ1-5	TGTGCCAGCAGTACCAGGTGGGGAGGCGGTCAGCCCCAGCATTTT	CASSTRWGGGQPQHF
TRBV24-1	-	TRBD2	TRBJ2-1	TGTGCCACCAGTGACACAGGACTAGCTCGAAATGAGCAGTTCTTC	CATSDTGLARNEQFF
TRBV7-9	-	TRBD2	TRBJ2-5	TGTGCCAGCAGCTTACGGGGGGAGTCGGCCCAGTACTTC	CASSLRGESAQYF
TRBV18	-	-	TRBJ1-3	TGTGCCAGCTCACCAGTAGGGGCCGGAGGAAACACCATATATTTT	CASSPVGAGGNTIYF
TRBV5-1	-	-	TRBJ2-6	TGCGCCAGCAGCATCTCCTCTGGGGCCAACGTCCTGACTTTC	CASSISSGANVLTF
TRBV12-3/TRBV12-4	-	TRBD1	TRBJ2-1	TGTGCCAGCAGTTTCGACAGGGGGTCCTACAATGAGCAGTTCTTC	CASSFDRGSYNEQFF
TRBV5-4	-	-	TRBJ2-3	TGTGCCAGCAGCCGCCCGAACCGAGAGAATACGCAGTATTTT	CASSRPNRENTQYF
TRBV3-1	few	-	TRBJ2-2	TGTGCCAGCAGCCACAGGGGGAACACCGGGGAGCTGTTTTTT	CASSHRGNTGELFF
TRBV19	-	TRBD1	TRBJ2-3	TGTGCCAGTAGTCCCGACAGGGGGCTATCGCTAGATACGCAGTATTTT	CASSPDRGLSLDTQYF
TRBV7-2	-	-	TRBJ2-5	TGTGCCAGCAGCTTATATGAGACCCAGTACTTC	CASSLYETQYF
TRBV18	few	-	TRBJ2-7	TGTGCCAGCTCAAGGCGGGACGAGCAGTACTTC	CASSRRDEQYF
TRBV10-3	-	TRBD2	TRBJ2-3	TGTGCCATCAGTGAGTCGACTAGCGGGAAGATGGTAGATACGCAGTATTTT	CAISESTSGKMVDTQYF
TRBV18	-	-	TRBJ2-3	TGTGCCAGCTCAAAAAACGGACCGCTCACAGATACGCAGTATTTT	CASSKNGPLTDTQYF
TRBV12-3/TRBV12-4	-	-	TRBJ2-7	TGTGCCAGCAGCTCCCCGCCTTCGGGAGTCATCGAGCAGTACTTC	CASSSPPSGVIEQYF
TRBV29-1	-	-	TRBJ2-5	TGCAGCGTTGGGGGACCACCACTTCAAGAGACCCAGTACTTC	CSVGGPPLQETQYF
TRBV2	-	-	TRBJ1-2	TGTGCCAGCAGCCGGGTAAACTATGGCTACACCTTC	CASSRVNYGYTF
TRBV27	-	TRBD1	TRBJ2-6	TGTGCCAGCAGGCCGAGGGGGCTTGGGGCCAACGTCCTGACTTTC	CASRPRGLGANVLTF
TRBV6-2/TRBV6-3	once	-	TRBJ2-1	TGTGCCAGCAGTTACGAAGGACTTTACAATGAGCAGTTCTTC	CASSYEGLYNEQFF
TRBV19	-	TRBD1	TRBJ2-5	TGTGCCAGTAGTAAGGGGGACAGGGGGCCGGAGACCCAGTACTTC	CASSKGDRGPETQYF
TRBV7-9	once	TRBD2	TRBJ2-7	TGTGCCAGCAGCCCGCCCTTGACTAGCGTCTACGAGCAGTACTTC	CASSPPLTSVYEQYF
TRBV5-8	-	-	TRBJ1-2	TGTGCCAGCAGCGAAGCCGGGATAATTAACTATGGCTACACCTTC	CASSEAGIINYGYTF